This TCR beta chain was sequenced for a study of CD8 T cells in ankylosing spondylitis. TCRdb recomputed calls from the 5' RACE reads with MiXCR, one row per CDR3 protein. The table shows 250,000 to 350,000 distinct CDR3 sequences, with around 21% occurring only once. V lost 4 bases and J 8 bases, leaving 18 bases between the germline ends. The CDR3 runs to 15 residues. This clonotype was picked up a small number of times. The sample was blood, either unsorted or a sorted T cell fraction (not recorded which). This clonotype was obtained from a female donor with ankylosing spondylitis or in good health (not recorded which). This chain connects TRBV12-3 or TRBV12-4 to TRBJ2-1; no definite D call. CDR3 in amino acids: CASSSFGQVTDEQFF. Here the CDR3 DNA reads TGTGCCAGCAGTTCGTTCGGCCAGGTAACTGATGAGCAGTTCTTC.